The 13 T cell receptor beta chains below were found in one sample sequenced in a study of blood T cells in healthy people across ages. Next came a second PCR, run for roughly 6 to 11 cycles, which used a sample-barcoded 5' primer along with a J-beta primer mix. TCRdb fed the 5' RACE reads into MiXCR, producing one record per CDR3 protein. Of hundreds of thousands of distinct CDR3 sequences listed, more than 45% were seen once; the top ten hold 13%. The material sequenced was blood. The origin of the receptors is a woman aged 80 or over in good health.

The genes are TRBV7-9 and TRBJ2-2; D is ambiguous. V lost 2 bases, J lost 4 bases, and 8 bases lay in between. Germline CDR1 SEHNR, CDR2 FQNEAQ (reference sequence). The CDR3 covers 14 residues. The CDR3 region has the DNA TGTGCCAGCAGCTTATCATCCTCCACCGGGGAGCTGTTTTTT. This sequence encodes CASSLSSSTGELFF.

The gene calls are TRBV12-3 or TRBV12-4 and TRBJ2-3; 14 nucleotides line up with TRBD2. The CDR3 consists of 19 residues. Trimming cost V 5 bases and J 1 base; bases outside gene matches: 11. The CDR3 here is CASSPLGTSGSGGTDTQYF. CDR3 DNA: TGTGCCAGCAGTCCCTTAGGGACTAGCGGGAGCGGGGGCACAGATACGCAGTATTTT.

The CDR3 region has the DNA TGCGCCAGCAGCTTGACTAGCGGGGGACAGATTGCCTACGAGCAGTACTTC. Residues: CASSLTSGGQIAYEQYF. The chain carries TRBV5-1 and TRBJ2-5, with 11 bases that match TRBD2. The last part of the DNA fits TRBJ2-7 better; the J call may be wrong. The CDR3 sequence is 17 residues long. CDR1 and CDR2 from the germline V gene are SGHRS and YFSETQ.

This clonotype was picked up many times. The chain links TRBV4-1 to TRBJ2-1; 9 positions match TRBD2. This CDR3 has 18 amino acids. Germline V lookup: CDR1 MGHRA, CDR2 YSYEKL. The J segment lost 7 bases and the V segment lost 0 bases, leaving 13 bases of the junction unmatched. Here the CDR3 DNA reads TGCGCCAGCAGCCAAGAGGGTCCCGAACTAGCGGGTCCAAATGAGCAGTTCTTC. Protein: CASSQEGPELAGPNEQFF.

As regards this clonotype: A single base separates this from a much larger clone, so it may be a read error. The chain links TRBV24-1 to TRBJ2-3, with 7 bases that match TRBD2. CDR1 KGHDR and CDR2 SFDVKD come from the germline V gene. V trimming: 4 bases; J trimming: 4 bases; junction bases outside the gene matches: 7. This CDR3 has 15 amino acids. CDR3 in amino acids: CATSDSGTTSDTQYF. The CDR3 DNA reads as TGTGCCACCAGTGACTCCGGGACTACCTCAGATACGCAGTATTTT.

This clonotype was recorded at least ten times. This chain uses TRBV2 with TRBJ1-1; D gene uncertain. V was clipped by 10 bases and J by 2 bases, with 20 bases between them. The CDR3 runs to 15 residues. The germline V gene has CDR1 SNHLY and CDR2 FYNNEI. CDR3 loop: CANDPSGRSNTEAFF. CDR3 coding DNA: TGTGCCAACGACCCCTCGGGCAGAAGCAACACTGAAGCTTTCTTT.

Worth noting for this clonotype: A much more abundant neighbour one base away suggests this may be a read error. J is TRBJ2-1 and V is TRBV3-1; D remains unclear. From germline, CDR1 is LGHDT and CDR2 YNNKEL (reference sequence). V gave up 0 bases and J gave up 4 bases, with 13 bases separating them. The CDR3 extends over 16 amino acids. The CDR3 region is CASSQDPLVGYNEQFF. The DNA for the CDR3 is TGTGCCAGCAGCCAAGATCCCCTAGTGGGATACAATGAGCAGTTCTTC.

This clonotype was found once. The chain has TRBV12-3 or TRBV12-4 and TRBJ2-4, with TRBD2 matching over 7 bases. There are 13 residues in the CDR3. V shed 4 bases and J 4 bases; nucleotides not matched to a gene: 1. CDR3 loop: CASSSSGKNIQYF. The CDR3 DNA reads TGTGCCAGCAGTTCTAGCGGAAAAAACATTCAGTACTTC.

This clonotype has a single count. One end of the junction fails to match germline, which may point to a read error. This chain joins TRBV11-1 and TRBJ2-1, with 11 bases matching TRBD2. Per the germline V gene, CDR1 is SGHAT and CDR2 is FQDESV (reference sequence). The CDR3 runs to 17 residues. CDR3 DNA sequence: TGTGCCAGCAGGCTCCAGGCGAGTAGCGGGAGGGGAAATGAACAGTTCTTC. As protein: CASRLQASSGRGNEQFF. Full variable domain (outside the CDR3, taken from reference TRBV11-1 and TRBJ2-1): EAEVAQSPRYKITEKSQAVAFWCDPISGHATLYWYRQILGQGPELLVQFQDESVVDDSQLPKDRFSAERLKGVDSTLKIQPAELGDSAMYLCASRLQASSGRGNEQFFGPGTRLTVL.

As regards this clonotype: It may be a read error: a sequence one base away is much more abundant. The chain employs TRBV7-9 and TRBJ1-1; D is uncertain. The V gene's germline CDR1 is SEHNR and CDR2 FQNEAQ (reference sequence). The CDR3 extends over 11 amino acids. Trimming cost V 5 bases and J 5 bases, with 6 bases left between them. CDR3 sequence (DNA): TGTGCCAGCAGCCAGGAAACTGAAGCTTTCTTT. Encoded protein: CASSQETEAFF.

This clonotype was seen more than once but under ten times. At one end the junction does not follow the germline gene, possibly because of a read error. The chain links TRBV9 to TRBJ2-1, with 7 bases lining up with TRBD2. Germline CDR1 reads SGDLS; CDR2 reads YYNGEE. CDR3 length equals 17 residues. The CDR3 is CTSSPSPHSGRPNEQFF. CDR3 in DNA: TGTACCAGCAGCCCGTCACCCCATAGCGGGCGCCCGAATGAGCAGTTCTTC.

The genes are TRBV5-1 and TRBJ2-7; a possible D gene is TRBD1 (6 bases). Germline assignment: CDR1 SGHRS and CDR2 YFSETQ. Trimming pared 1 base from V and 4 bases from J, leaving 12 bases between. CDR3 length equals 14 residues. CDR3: CASSLRGTTYEQYF. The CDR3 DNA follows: TGCGCCAGCAGCTTGCGTGGGACAACTTACGAGCAGTACTTC. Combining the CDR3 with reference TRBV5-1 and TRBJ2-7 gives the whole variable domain KAGVTQTPRYLIKTRGQQVTLSCSPISGHRSVSWYQQTPGQGLQFLFEYFSETQRNKGNFPGRFSGRQFSNSRSEMNVSTLELGDSALYLCASSLRGTTYEQYFGPGTRLTVT.

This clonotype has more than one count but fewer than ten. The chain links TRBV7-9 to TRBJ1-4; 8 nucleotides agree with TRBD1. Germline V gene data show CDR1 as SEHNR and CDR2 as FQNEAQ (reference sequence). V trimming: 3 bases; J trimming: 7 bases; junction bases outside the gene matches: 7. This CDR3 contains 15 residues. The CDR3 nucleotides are TGTGCCAGCAGCTTTCCAGGGGGCTTTAGTGAAAAACTGTTTTTT. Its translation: CASSFPGGFSEKLFF. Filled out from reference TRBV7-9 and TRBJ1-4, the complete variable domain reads DTGVSQNPRHKITKRGQNVTFRCDPISEHNRLYWYRQTLGQGPEFLTYFQNEAQLEKSRLLSDRFSAERPKGSFSTLEIQRTEQGDSAMYLCASSFPGGFSEKLFFGSGTQLSVL.